These 30 T cell receptor beta chains originate from one sample sequenced in a study of T-cell reconstitution after alpha-beta-depleted transplantation in children. For TCRbeta, the library was prepared with unique molecular identifiers. MiXCR, applied by TCRdb to the PCR reads, yields one record per CDR3 protein. The sample has some 220,000 distinct CDR3 sequences; roughly a tenth are singletons. The starting material was PBMCs, obtained before TCRalphabeta/CD19-depleted stem cell transplant. The receptors shown here come from a child under two years old with acute myeloid leukemia, due to receive a stem cell transplant.

The chain is built from TRBV20-1 and TRBJ2-1, with 7 bases fitting TRBD2. CDR3 length: 15 residues. Germline-derived CDR1 and CDR2 are DFQATT and SNEGSKA (reference sequence). The junction had 10 bases not matched to a gene; V was cut back by 0 bases and J by 8 bases. CDR3 region: CSARDRGRYSDEQFF. The CDR3 DNA follows: TGCAGTGCTAGAGATCGCGGGAGATACAGCGATGAGCAGTTCTTC.

This clonotype was counted many times. The chain combines TRBV3-1 with TRBJ2-3; D is undetermined. Germline values: CDR1 LGHDT, CDR2 YNNKEL (reference sequence). V was shortened by 4 bases and J by 5 bases, with 16 bases between the two germline ends. The CDR3 covers 15 residues. As DNA, the CDR3 is TGTGCCAGCAGCCCGTACCGAGAATCGGGAGATACGCAGTATTTT. It encodes CASSPYRESGDTQYF.

This clonotype was observed a few times. The chain is built from TRBV11-2 and TRBJ1-3; 9 bases line up with TRBD1. V shed 1 base, J shed 9 bases, and the junction held 7 bases outside the gene matches. CDR3 length: 15 residues. CDR1 SGHAT and CDR2 FQNNGV come from the germline V gene. The CDR3: CASSLGAAQGATIYF. The DNA of the CDR3 is TGTGCCAGCAGCTTAGGAGCCGCACAGGGGGCCACCATATATTTT.

This clonotype was observed many times. The CDR3 region has the DNA TGCAGTGCTACGCCCACTAGGAACACCGGGGAGCTGTTTTTT. Translated: CSATPTRNTGELFF. The rearrangement joins TRBV20-1 to TRBJ2-2; possible D gene TRBD2, 5 bases. Germline values: CDR1 DFQATT, CDR2 SNEGSKA (reference sequence). CDR3 length equals 14 residues. The V gene lost 4 bases and the J gene lost 1 base, with 10 bases spanning the gap.

There are many counts of this clonotype. CDR3 in DNA: TGCAGCGTTATGCAGGGTGGGATGAACACTGAAGCTTTCTTT. It translates to CSVMQGGMNTEAFF. V and J are TRBV29-1 and TRBJ1-1, with a tentative D call TRBD1 (5 bases). CDR1 is SQVTM, CDR2 ANQGSEA, per germline. This CDR3 is 14 amino acids long. V dropped 5 bases and J dropped 0 bases, with 13 bases sitting between them. The full variable domain, in which reference TRBV29-1 and TRBJ1-1 provide the parts outside the CDR3, is SAVISQKPSRDICQRGTSLTIQCQVDSQVTMMFWYRQQPGQSLTLIATANQGSEATYESGFVIDKFPISRPNLTFSTLTVSNMSPEDSSIYLCSVMQGGMNTEAFFGQGTRLTVV.

Ten or more counts support this clonotype. The chain combines TRBV7-9 with TRBJ2-5; D ambiguous. The V gene lost 4 bases and the J gene lost 4 bases, with 7 bases spanning the gap. Germline V lookup: CDR1 SEHNR, CDR2 FQNEAQ (reference sequence). This CDR3 region has 12 residues. The CDR3 DNA reads TGTGCCAGCAGCTCGGAGACAGAGACCCAGTACTTC. It specifies CASSSETETQYF.

This clonotype was counted at least ten times. The chain links TRBV3-1 to TRBJ2-3; the match to TRBD2 covers 11 bases. The length of the CDR3 is 21 residues. From germline, CDR1 is LGHDT and CDR2 YNNKEL (reference sequence). Trimming at V came to 4 bases and at J to 2 bases, leaving 20 bases not matched to a gene. The CDR3 nucleotides are TGTGCCAGCAGCCCTTCATCTGGGACTAGCGGAGCCCCCTCCCACACAGATACGCAGTATTTT. Protein sequence: CASSPSSGTSGAPSHTDTQYF.

This clonotype was observed at least ten times. The chain combines TRBV20-1 with TRBJ1-2; 7 bases fit TRBD1. The CDR3 is 14 amino acids. Germline V gives CDR1 DFQATT, CDR2 SNEGSKA (reference sequence). V trimming: 3 bases; J trimming: 8 bases; junction bases outside the gene matches: 12. CDR3 residues: CSARDNRGGGGYTF. CDR3 DNA sequence: TGCAGTGCTAGGGATAACAGGGGCGGAGGGGGCTACACCTTC.

This clonotype was detected only a few times. The V and J genes are TRBV14 and TRBJ2-1, with 9 bases that match TRBD1. The CDR3 is made up of 15 amino acids. After removal of 5 bases from V and 6 bases from J, the junction contained 8 bases not matched to a gene. Germline loops: CDR1 SGHDN, CDR2 FVKESK. The CDR3 DNA follows: TGTGCCAGCAGCAAACCTGGGACAGGGACCAATGAGCAGTTCTTC. This encodes CASSKPGTGTNEQFF.

This clonotype was detected ten times or more. This chain connects TRBV28 to TRBJ1-2; 9 bases align to TRBD1. Trimming cost V 4 bases and J 2 bases; bases outside gene matches: 5. The CDR3 totals 15 residues. Germline CDR1 is MDHEN and CDR2 is SYDVKM. The CDR3 DNA sequence: TGTGCCAGCAGTTCCGCCGGGACAGGGAACTATGGCTACACCTTC. It yields the protein CASSSAGTGNYGYTF.

This clonotype was detected many times. This chain uses TRBV7-9 with TRBJ2-5; D is unresolved. V lost 3 bases and J lost 4, with 12 bases in between. The germline V gene has CDR1 SEHNR and CDR2 FQNEAQ (reference sequence). CDR3 size: 14 residues. The CDR3 here is CASSFNYRGETQYF. The CDR3 DNA sequence: TGTGCCAGCAGCTTTAACTACCGCGGAGAGACCCAGTACTTC.

In this sample, this clonotype turned up many times. V gene TRBV12-3 or TRBV12-4 combines with J gene TRBJ2-4; the match to TRBD1 covers 8 bases. With V trimmed by 5 bases and J by 3 bases, 18 bases remained unmatched. The CDR3 sequence is 19 residues long. CDR3 in amino acids: CASSPVAGGSDSGKNIQYF. Here the CDR3 DNA reads TGTGCCAGCAGTCCAGTAGCAGGGGGCTCGGACTCAGGCAAAAACATTCAGTACTTC.

On this clonotype itself: This may be a read error: a much more frequent sequence differs by one nucleotide. V and J are TRBV7-9 and TRBJ2-5; tentative D call: TRBD2 (7 bases). Germline V gene data show CDR1 as SEHNR and CDR2 as FQNEAQ (reference sequence). The CDR3 runs to 15 residues. The CDR3 DNA reads TGTGCCAGCAGCTTCGGCGGGGGCCCACAAGAGACCCAGTCCTTC. Amino acids: CASSFGGGPQETQSF.

Many counts were recorded for this clonotype. The rearrangement uses TRBV5-1 and TRBJ2-7; possible D gene TRBD1, 6 bases. The V end lost 1 base, the J end lost 4 bases, and 18 bases lay between the germline ends. The V gene's germline CDR1 is SGHRS and CDR2 YFSETQ. This CDR3 has 16 amino acids. As DNA, the CDR3 is TGCGCCAGCAGCTTGATCCCCCACAGGGTTGGATACGAGCAGTACTTC. Protein sequence: CASSLIPHRVGYEQYF.

This clonotype showed up many times. The rearrangement uses TRBV5-1 and TRBJ2-1; 10 bases fit TRBD2. Per the germline V gene, CDR1 is SGHRS and CDR2 is YFSETQ. J gave up 5 bases and V 2 bases, and 4 bases lay outside the gene matches. This CDR3 region has 15 residues. This CDR3 reads CASSFIAGGNNEQFF. The CDR3 nucleotides are TGCGCCAGCAGCTTTATAGCGGGGGGAAACAATGAGCAGTTCTTC.

This clonotype has a count of ten or more. V usage is TRBV12-3 or TRBV12-4 and J usage is TRBJ2-1, with TRBD1 matching over 8 bases. CDR3 length equals 14 residues. Trimming removed 6 bases from V and 8 bases from J; junction bases left unmatched: 9. CDR3 DNA: TGTGCCAGCAGCTCGAGACAGGGGACCTATGAGCAGTTCTTC. This translates into CASSSRQGTYEQFF.

This clonotype was seen ten or more times. This chain uses TRBV19 with TRBJ1-2; D might be TRBD1 (6 bases). The CDR3 has 14 amino acids. Trimming removed 9 bases from V and 3 bases from J, with 17 bases in between. CDR1 LNHDA and CDR2 SQIVND come from the germline V gene (reference sequence). The CDR3 nucleotides are TGTGCCAGCCGTACGAGGGGGGCTGACTATGGCTACACCTTC. This codes for CASRTRGADYGYTF. Full variable domain (rest looked up from reference TRBV19 and TRBJ1-2): DGGITQSPKYLFRKEGQNVTLSCEQNLNHDAMYWYRQDPGQGLRLIYYSQIVNDFQKGDIAEGYSVSREKKESFPLTVTSAQKNPTAFYLCASRTRGADYGYTFGSGTRLTVV.

The chain combines TRBV6-4 with TRBJ2-7; D gene ambiguous. Germline loops: CDR1 MRHNA, CDR2 SNTAGT. CDR3 length: 19 amino acids. The V gene lost 6 bases and the J gene lost 4 bases, with 31 bases spanning the gap. The CDR3 loop reads CASSLLGLADAFAPYEQYF. DNA for the CDR3: TGTGCCAGCAGCCTTTTAGGTCTCGCGGACGCCTTCGCTCCTTACGAGCAGTACTTC.

This clonotype has more than one count but fewer than ten. This rearrangement joins TRBV5-1 to TRBJ2-4; D possibly corresponds to TRBD2 (7 bases). The CDR3 totals 14 residues. With 1 base removed from V and 6 bases from J, the gap between germline ends came to 11 bases. In germline, CDR1 is SGHRS, CDR2 YFSETQ. CDR3 sequence reads: CASSLSGGGNIQYF. The CDR3 DNA is TGCGCCAGCAGCTTGTCGGGGGGCGGAAACATTCAGTACTTC.

This clonotype was recorded at least ten times. V is TRBV20-1 and J is TRBJ2-1; possibly TRBD1 for D (6 bases). This CDR3 is built from 15 residues. V was shortened by 4 bases and J by 4 bases, with 17 bases between the two germline ends. Germline V gives CDR1 DFQATT, CDR2 SNEGSKA (reference sequence). The CDR3 coding sequence is TGCAGTGCTACCTCCTTGGGCAGGGGATACAATGAGCAGTTCTTC. Protein product: CSATSLGRGYNEQFF.

This clonotype showed up many times. This chain joins TRBV20-1 and TRBJ2-1; D ambiguous. CDR1 is DFQATT, CDR2 SNEGSKA, per germline (reference sequence). CDR3 length: 15 residues. The V and J ends lost 3 bases and 7 bases respectively, with 19 bases between them. The CDR3 sequence is CSASLADPRGNEQFF. CDR3 DNA: TGCAGTGCTAGTCTCGCGGATCCTCGTGGTAATGAGCAGTTCTTC.

This clonotype was detected many times. The chain is built from TRBV5-1 and TRBJ1-1; 9 nucleotides align to TRBD1. The CDR3 runs to 15 residues. The J segment lost 4 bases and the V segment lost 4 bases, leaving 8 bases of the junction unmatched. Germline V CDR1 and CDR2: SGHRS, YFSETQ. CDR3 sequence (DNA): TGCGCCAGCAGCGCGTACCGGACAGGGGCCACTGAAGCTTTCTTT. Translating gives CASSAYRTGATEAFF.

This clonotype occurred many times. The V gene is TRBV7-8, the J gene TRBJ1-5, with 8 nucleotides matching TRBD1. In germline, CDR1 is SGHVS, CDR2 FQNEAQ. V shed 1 base, J shed 5 bases, and the junction held 7 bases outside the gene matches. CDR3 length: 16 residues. The CDR3 loop is CASSLGGRGQDQPQHF. The CDR3 nucleotides are TGTGCCAGCAGCTTAGGCGGCAGGGGGCAAGATCAGCCCCAGCATTTT.

This clonotype has more than one count but fewer than ten. The chain couples TRBV7-9 to TRBJ2-1, with 8 nucleotides matching TRBD2. Germline CDR1 and CDR2: SEHNR and FQNEAQ (reference sequence). This CDR3 comprises 15 residues. Unmatched junction bases numbered 10, after V lost 5 bases and J lost 7 bases. CDR3: CASSLSGSSGNEQFF. CDR3 nucleotide sequence: TGTGCCAGCAGCCTGAGCGGGAGCTCAGGTAATGAGCAGTTCTTC.

There are many counts of this clonotype. The chain links TRBV5-1 to TRBJ1-1; D call uncertain. Trimming took 5 bases from V and 1 from J, leaving 6 bases between them. The CDR3 length is 12 residues. Germline assignment: CDR1 SGHRS and CDR2 YFSETQ. CDR3 protein: CASRFGNTEAFF. The CDR3 DNA reads TGCGCCAGCAGATTTGGGAACACTGAAGCTTTCTTT.

This clonotype has a count of ten or more. The V and J genes are TRBV5-1 and TRBJ1-4, with 9 bases that match TRBD1. After removal of 2 bases from V and 0 bases from J, the junction contained 2 bases not matched to a gene. Germline values: CDR1 SGHRS, CDR2 YFSETQ. The length of the CDR3 is 16 residues. CDR3 region: CASSLGQGTTNEKLFF. The DNA of the CDR3 is TGCGCCAGCAGCTTAGGACAGGGGACAACTAATGAAAAACTGTTTTTT.

This clonotype has a count of ten or more. This rearrangement joins TRBV5-1 to TRBJ1-5; the match to TRBD1 covers 9 bases. Germline CDR1 reads SGHRS; CDR2 reads YFSETQ. Trimming removed 0 bases from V and 5 bases from J; junction bases left unmatched: 3. The CDR3 covers 15 residues. CDR3 DNA sequence: TGCGCCAGCAGCTTGGACAGGGGGCGGGATCAGCCCCAGCATTTT. Translated: CASSLDRGRDQPQHF. Using reference TRBV5-1 and TRBJ1-5 for the parts outside the CDR3, the full variable domain is KAGVTQTPRYLIKTRGQQVTLSCSPISGHRSVSWYQQTPGQGLQFLFEYFSETQRNKGNFPGRFSGRQFSNSRSEMNVSTLELGDSALYLCASSLDRGRDQPQHFGDGTRLSIL.

The chain links TRBV19 to TRBJ2-2, with TRBD1 matching 7 bases. Germline CDR1 LNHDA, CDR2 SQIVND (reference sequence). The CDR3 loop spans 16 amino acids. Trimming cost V 4 bases and J 0 bases; bases outside gene matches: 5. The CDR3 here is CASSSSRGSNTGELFF. In nucleotides, the CDR3 is TGTGCCAGTAGTAGTTCCAGGGGGTCGAACACCGGGGAGCTGTTTTTT.

This clonotype was picked up a small number of times. No DNA is shown, since the ends of the CDR3 on it are uncertain; the CDR3 is the one TCRdb lists. This chain connects TRBV7-5 to TRBJ2-7; the table's D call TRBD1 went unverified against the DNA. TRBV7-5 is designated a pseudogene. The CDR3 comprises 17 residues, both ends counted. CDR3 protein: CISVSEAPPTGGYEQYF.

Ten or more counts support this clonotype. This chain joins TRBV5-4 and TRBJ1-2; the D gene is possibly TRBD1 (5 bases). The CDR3 has 15 amino acids. The germline V gene encodes CDR1 SGHNT and CDR2 YYREEE (reference sequence). V lost 0 bases and J 0 bases, leaving 9 bases between the germline ends. CDR3 in amino acids: CASSLGATANYGYTF. The CDR3 DNA sequence: TGTGCCAGCAGCTTGGGGGCGACAGCTAACTATGGCTACACCTTC.